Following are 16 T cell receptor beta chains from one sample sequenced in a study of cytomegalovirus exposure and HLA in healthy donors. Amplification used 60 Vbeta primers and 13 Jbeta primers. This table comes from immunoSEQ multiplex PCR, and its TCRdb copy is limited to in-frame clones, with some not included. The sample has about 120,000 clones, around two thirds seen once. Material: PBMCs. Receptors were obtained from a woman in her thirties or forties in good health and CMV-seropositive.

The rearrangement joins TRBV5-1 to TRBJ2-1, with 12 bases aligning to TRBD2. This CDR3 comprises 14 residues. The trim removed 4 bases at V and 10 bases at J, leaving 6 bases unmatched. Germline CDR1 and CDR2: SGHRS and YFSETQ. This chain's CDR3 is CASSLNGLAGEQFF. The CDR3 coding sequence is TGCGCCAGCAGCCTGAACGGACTAGCGGGGGAGCAGTTCTTC. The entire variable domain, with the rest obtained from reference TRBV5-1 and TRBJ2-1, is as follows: KAGVTQTPRYLIKTRGQQVTLSCSPISGHRSVSWYQQTPGQGLQFLFEYFSETQRNKGNFPGRFSGRQFSNSRSEMNVSTLELGDSALYLCASSLNGLAGEQFFGPGTRLTVL.

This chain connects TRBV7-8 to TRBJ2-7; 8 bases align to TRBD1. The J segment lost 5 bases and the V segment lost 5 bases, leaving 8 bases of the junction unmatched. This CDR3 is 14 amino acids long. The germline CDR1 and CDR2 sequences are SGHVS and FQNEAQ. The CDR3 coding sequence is TGTGCCAGCAGCCCTAGGACAGGGATCCACGAGCAGTACTTC. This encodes CASSPRTGIHEQYF.

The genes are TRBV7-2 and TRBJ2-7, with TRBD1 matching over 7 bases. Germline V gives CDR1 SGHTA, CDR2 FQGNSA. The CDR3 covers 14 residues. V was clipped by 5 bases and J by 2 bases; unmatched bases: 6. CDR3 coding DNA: TGTGCCAGCAGCCAAGCCCAGGGGGCCTACGAGCAGTACTTC. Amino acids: CASSQAQGAYEQYF.

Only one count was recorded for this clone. CDR3 DNA: TGTGCCAGCAGCTTGAGAGGGACTCCTTACGAGCAGTACTTC. Amino acids: CASSLRGTPYEQYF. The J gene is TRBJ2-5, the V gene TRBV5-4, with D maybe TRBD2 (6 bases). TRBJ2-7 explains the end of the DNA better; the J call may be wrong. This CDR3 is 14 amino acids long. Germline assignment: CDR1 SGHNT and CDR2 YYREEE (reference sequence).

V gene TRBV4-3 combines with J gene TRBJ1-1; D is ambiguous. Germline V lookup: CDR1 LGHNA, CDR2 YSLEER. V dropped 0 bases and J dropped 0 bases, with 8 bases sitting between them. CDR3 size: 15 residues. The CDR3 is CASSQDGLLNTEAFF. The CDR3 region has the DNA TGCGCCAGCAGCCAAGATGGTCTACTGAACACTGAAGCTTTCTTT.

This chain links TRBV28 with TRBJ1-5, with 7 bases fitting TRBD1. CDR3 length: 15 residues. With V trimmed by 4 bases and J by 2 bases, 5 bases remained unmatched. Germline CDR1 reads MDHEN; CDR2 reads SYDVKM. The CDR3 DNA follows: TGTGCCAGCAGTTCACCCCAGGGGGGCAATCAGCCCCAGCATTTT. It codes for CASSSPQGGNQPQHF.

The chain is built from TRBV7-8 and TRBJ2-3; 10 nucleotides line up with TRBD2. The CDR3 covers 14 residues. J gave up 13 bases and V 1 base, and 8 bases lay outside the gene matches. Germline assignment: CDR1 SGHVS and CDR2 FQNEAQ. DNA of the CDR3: TGTGCCAGCAGCTTAGGTCCTAGCGGGGGTCGGAAGTATTTT. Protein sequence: CASSLGPSGGRKYF.

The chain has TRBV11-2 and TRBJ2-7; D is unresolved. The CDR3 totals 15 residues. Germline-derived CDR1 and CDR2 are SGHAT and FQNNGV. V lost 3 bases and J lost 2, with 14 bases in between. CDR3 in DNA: TGTGCCAGCAGCTTTGGCCCCCAGGCGACCTACGAGCAGTACTTC. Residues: CASSFGPQATYEQYF.

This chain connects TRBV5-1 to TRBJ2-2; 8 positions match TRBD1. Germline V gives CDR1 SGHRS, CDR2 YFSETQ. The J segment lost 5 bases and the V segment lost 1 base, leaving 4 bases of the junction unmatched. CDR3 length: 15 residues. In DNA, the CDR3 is TGCGCCAGCAGCTTGTGGGGACAGGATACCGGGGAGCTGTTTTTT. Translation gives CASSLWGQDTGELFF.

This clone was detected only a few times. This CDR3 reads CASSPGSGANVLTF. CDR3 coding DNA: TGTGCCAGCAGTCCAGGTTCTGGGGCCAACGTCCTGACTTTC. The chain has TRBV27 and TRBJ2-6; unclear D gene. The germline CDR1 and CDR2 sequences are MNHEY and SMNVEV (reference sequence). V was shortened by 5 bases and J by 1 base, with 6 bases between the two germline ends. This CDR3 has 14 residues. The whole variable domain, filled in from reference TRBV27 and TRBJ2-6, reads EAQVTQNPRYLITVTGKKLTVTCSQNMNHEYMSWYRQDPGLGLRQIYYSMNVEVTDKGDVPEGYKVSRKEKRNFPLILESPSPNQTSLYFCASSPGSGANVLTFGAGSRLTVL.

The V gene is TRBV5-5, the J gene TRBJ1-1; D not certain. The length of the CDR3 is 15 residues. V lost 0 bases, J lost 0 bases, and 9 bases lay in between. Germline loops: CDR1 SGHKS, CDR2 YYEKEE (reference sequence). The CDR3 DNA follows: TGTGCCAGCAGCTTGGCTCACGGGATGAACACTGAAGCTTTCTTT. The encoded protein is CASSLAHGMNTEAFF.

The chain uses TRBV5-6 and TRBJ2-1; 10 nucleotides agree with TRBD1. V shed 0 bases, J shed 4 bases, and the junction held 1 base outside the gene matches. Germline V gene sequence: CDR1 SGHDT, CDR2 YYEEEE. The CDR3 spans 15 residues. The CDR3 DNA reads TGTGCCAGCAGCTTGGGGGACAGGGGATACAATGAGCAGTTCTTC. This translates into CASSLGDRGYNEQFF.

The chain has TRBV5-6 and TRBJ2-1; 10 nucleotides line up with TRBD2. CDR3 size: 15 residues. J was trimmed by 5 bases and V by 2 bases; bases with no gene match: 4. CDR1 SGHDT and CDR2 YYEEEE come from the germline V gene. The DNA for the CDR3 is TGTGCCAGCAGCTTTCTAGCGGGAGCAAACAATGAGCAGTTCTTC. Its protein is CASSFLAGANNEQFF.

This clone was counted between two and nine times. The DNA of the CDR3 is TGTGCCACCCTAGGGGGTCTCCAAGAGACCCAGTACTTC. Its translation: CATLGGLQETQYF. This rearrangement joins TRBV15 to TRBJ2-5; a weak D match, TRBD1 (6 bases). Germline CDR1 is LNHNV and CDR2 is YYDKDF (reference sequence). The CDR3 extends over 13 amino acids. V dropped 8 bases and J dropped 1 base, with 11 bases sitting between them.

The CDR3 sequence is CASSLRQGYEQYF. The CDR3 DNA reads TGTGCCAGCAGTTTACGACAGGGATACGAGCAGTACTTC. The chain is built from TRBV27 and TRBJ2-7; 7 positions match TRBD1. Unmatched junction bases numbered 2, after V lost 2 bases and J lost 4 bases. The CDR3 loop spans 13 amino acids. Germline CDR1 reads MNHEY; CDR2 reads SMNVEV (reference sequence).

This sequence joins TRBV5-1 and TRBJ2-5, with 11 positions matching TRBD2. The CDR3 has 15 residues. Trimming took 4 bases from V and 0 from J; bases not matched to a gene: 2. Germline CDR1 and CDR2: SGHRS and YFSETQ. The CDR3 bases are TGCGCCAGCAGCAGGGGACTAGCGGACCAAGAGACCCAGTACTTC. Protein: CASSRGLADQETQYF. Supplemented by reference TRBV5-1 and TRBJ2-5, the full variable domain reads KAGVTQTPRYLIKTRGQQVTLSCSPISGHRSVSWYQQTPGQGLQFLFEYFSETQRNKGNFPGRFSGRQFSNSRSEMNVSTLELGDSALYLCASSRGLADQETQYFGPGTRLLVL.